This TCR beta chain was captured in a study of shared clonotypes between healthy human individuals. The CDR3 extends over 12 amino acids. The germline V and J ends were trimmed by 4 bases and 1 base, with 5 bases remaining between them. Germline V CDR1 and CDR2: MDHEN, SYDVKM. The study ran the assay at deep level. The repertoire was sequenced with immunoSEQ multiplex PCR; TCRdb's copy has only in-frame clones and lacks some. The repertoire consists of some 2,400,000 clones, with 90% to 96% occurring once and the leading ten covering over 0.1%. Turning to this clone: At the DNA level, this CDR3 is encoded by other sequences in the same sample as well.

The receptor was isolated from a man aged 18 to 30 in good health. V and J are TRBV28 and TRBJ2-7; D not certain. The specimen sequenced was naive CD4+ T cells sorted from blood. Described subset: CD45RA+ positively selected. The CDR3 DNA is TGTGCCAGCAGTTCGAGTTCCTACGAGCAGTACTTC. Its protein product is CASSSSSYEQYF.